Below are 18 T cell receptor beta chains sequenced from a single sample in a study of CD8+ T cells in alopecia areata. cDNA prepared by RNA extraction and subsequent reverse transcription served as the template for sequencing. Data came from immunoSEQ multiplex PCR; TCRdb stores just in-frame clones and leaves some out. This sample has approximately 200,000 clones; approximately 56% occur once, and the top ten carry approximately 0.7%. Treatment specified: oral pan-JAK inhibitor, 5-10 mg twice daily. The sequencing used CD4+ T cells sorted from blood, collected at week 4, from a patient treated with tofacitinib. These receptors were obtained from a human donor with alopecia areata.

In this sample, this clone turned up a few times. The CDR3: CASSPRQGDYEQYF. CDR3 nucleotide sequence: TGCGCCAGCAGCCCACGACAGGGGGACTACGAGCAGTACTTC. The J gene is TRBJ2-7, the V gene TRBV5-1; 9 positions match TRBD1. From germline, CDR1 is SGHRS and CDR2 YFSETQ. The trim removed 4 bases at V and 3 bases at J, leaving 5 bases unmatched. The CDR3 extends over 14 amino acids.

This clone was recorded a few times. CDR3 nucleotide sequence: TGTGCCAGCAGTGGCCCATTGGGGGGGCGAGTATACGAGCAGTACTTC. This codes for CASSGPLGGRVYEQYF. The chain links TRBV25-1 to TRBJ2-7, with a tentative D call TRBD2 (7 bases). This CDR3 spans 16 amino acids. V lost 4 bases to trimming and J lost 4 bases, with 20 bases between them. Germline CDR1 and CDR2: MGHDK and SYGVNS.

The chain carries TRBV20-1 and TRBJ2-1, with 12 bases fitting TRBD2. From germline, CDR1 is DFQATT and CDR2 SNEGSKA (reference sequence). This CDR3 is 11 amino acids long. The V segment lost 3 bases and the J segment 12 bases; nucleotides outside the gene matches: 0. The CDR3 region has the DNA TGCAGTGCTAGGGGACTAGCGGGGCAGTTCTTC. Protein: CSARGLAGQFF.

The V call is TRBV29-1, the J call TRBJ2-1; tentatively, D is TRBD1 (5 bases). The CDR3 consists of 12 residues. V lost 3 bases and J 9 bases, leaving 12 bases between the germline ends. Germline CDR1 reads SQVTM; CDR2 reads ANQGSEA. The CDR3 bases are TGCAGCGTTGATCCAAGTCAGGGTGAGCAGTTCTTC. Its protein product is CSVDPSQGEQFF.

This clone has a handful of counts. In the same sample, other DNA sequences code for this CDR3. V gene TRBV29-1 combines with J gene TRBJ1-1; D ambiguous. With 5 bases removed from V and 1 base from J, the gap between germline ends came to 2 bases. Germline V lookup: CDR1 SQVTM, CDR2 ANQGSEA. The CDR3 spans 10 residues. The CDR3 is CSVQNTEAFF. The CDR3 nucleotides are TGCAGCGTTCAGAACACTGAAGCTTTCTTT.

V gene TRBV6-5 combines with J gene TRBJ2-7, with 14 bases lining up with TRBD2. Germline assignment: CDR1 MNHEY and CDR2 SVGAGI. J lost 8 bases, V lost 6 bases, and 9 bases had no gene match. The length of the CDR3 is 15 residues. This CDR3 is CASRPTSGRATKQYF. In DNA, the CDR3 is TGTGCCAGCAGGCCGACTAGCGGGAGGGCGACAAAGCAGTACTTC.

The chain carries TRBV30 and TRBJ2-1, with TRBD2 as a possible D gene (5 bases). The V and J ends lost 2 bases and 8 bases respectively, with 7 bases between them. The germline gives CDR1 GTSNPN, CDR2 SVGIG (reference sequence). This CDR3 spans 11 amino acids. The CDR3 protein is CAWSPEDEQFF. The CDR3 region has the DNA TGTGCCTGGAGTCCGGAGGATGAGCAGTTCTTC.

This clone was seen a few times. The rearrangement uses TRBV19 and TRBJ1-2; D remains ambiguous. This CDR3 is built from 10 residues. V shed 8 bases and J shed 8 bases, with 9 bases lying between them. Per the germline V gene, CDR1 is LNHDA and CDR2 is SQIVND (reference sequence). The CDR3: CASEQDGYTF. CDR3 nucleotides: TGTGCCAGTGAGCAAGACGGCTACACCTTC.

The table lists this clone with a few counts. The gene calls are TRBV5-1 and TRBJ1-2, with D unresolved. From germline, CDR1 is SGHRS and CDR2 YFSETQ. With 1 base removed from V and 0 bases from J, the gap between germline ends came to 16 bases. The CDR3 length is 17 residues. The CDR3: CASSLWVTRVTNYGYTF. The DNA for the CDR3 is TGCGCCAGCAGCTTGTGGGTGACGAGAGTGACTAACTATGGCTACACCTTC.

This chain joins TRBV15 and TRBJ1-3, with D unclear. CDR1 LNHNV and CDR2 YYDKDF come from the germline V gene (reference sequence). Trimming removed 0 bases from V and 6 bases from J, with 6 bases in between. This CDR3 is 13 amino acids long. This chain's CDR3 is CATSRDALNTIYF. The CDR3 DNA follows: TGTGCCACCAGCAGAGATGCTTTAAACACCATATATTTT.

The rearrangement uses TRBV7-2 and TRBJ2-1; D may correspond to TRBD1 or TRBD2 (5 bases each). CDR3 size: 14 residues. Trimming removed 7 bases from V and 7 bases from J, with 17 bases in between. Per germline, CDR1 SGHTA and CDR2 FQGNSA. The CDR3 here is CASNRGREKNEQFF. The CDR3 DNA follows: TGTGCCAGCAATCGGGGCAGGGAAAAGAATGAGCAGTTCTTC.

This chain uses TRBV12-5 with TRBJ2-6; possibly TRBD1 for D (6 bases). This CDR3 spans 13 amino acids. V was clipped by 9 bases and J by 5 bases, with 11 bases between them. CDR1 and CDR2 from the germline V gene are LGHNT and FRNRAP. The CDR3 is CARGALWANVLTF. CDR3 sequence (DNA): TGTGCTAGGGGGGCTCTTTGGGCCAACGTCCTGACTTTC.

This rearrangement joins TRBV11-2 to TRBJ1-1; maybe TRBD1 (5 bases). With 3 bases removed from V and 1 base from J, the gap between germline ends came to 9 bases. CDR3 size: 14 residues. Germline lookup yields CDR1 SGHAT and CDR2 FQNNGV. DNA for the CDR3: TGTGCCAGCAGCTTTGCAGGGCCGAACACTGAAGCTTTCTTT. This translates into CASSFAGPNTEAFF.

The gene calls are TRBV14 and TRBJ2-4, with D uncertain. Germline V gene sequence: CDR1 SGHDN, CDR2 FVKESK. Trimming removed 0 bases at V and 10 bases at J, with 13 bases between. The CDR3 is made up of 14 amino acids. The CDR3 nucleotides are TGTGCCAGCAGCCAAGACAGGAGATCGGTAATTCAGTACTTC. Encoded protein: CASSQDRRSVIQYF.

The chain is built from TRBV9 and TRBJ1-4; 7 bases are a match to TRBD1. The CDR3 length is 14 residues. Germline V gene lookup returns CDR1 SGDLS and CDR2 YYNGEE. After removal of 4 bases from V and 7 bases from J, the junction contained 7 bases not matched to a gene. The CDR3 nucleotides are TGTGCCAGCAGCCCTTCAGGGGGACGTGAAAAACTGTTTTTT. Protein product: CASSPSGGREKLFF.

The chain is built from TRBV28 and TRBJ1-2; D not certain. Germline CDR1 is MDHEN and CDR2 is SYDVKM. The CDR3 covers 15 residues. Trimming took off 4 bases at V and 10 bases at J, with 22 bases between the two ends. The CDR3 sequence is CASSSRQVGLNDYTF. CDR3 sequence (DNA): TGTGCCAGCAGTTCCCGTCAGGTCGGTTTAAACGACTACACCTTC.

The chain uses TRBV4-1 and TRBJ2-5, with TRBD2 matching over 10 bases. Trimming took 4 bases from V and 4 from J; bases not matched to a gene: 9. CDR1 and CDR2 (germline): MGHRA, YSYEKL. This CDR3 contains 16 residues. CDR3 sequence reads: CASSPQTSGLSETQYF. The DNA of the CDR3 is TGCGCCAGCAGCCCCCAGACTAGCGGGCTCTCAGAGACCCAGTACTTC.

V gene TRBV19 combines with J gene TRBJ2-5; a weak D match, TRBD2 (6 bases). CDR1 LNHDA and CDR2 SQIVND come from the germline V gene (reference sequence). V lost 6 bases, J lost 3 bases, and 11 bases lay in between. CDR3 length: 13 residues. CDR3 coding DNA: TGTGCCAGTAGCCGGGACTTGGAAGAGACCCAGTACTTC. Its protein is CASSRDLEETQYF.